Each of the 3 T cell receptor beta chains below was sequenced from the same sample in a study of memory CD4+ T cells and cytomegalovirus serostatus. The sort gate was single viable CD3+CD4+CD8-CD45RO+ cells for memory CD4+ T cells. Assay: immunoSEQ multiplex PCR; the TCRdb copy retains only in-frame clones and omits some. This table has roughly 50,000 clones, around 76% appearing once. Sequencing input: memory CD4+ T cells from blood. The receptors were gathered from an adult in good health and CMV-seronegative.

The chain links TRBV4-3 to TRBJ2-1; 10 bases align to TRBD2. This CDR3 contains 17 residues. J lost 5 bases, V lost 3 bases, and 10 bases had no gene match. Germline V gene lookup returns CDR1 LGHNA and CDR2 YSLEER. In DNA form, the CDR3 reads TGCGCCAGCAGCCACCAGCAGCAGCGGGGGGGCCACAATGAGCAGTTCTTC. This codes for CASSHQQQRGGHNEQFF.

J is TRBJ2-7 and V is TRBV19; 9 bases line up with TRBD1. The J segment lost 2 bases and the V segment lost 5 bases, leaving 7 bases of the junction unmatched. The CDR3 sequence is 15 residues long. Germline CDR1 is LNHDA and CDR2 is SQIVND (reference sequence). The CDR3 loop is CASSPGTGLPYEQYF. The CDR3 DNA is TGTGCCAGTAGTCCAGGGACAGGGCTCCCCTACGAGCAGTACTTC.

The genes are TRBV6-5 and TRBJ1-6; a possible D gene is TRBD1 (6 bases). The length of the CDR3 is 15 residues. Germline CDR1 MNHEY, CDR2 SVGAGI. Trimming stripped 0 bases from V and 7 bases from J, with 10 bases between. The CDR3 nucleotides read TGTGCCAGCAGTTACTCGACAGGAGTGAATTCACCCCTCCACTTT. Translation gives CASSYSTGVNSPLHF.